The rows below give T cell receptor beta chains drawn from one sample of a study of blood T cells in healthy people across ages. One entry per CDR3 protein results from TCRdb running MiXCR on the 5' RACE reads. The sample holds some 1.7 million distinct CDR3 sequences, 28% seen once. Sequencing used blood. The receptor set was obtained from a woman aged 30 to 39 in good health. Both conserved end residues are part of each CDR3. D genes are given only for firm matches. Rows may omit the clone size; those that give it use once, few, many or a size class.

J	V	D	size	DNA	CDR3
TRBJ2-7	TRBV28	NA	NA	TGTGCCAGCAGCGAATACGGGGACTTCTACGAGCAGTACTTC	CASSEYGDFYEQYF
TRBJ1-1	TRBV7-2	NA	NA	TGTGCCAGCAGCTTTACCCAATCTGTCACTGAAGCTTTCTTT	CASSFTQSVTEAFF
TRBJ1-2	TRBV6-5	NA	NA	TGTGCCAGCAGTTACTCCGCTGAAGCTAACTATGGCTACACCTTC	CASSYSAEANYGYTF
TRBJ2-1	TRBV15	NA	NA	TGTGCCACCAGGGGGGGGCGGAAGGTTCACAATGAGCAGTTCTTC	CATRGGRKVHNEQFF
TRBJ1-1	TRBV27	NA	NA	TGTGCCAGCACCGGGGGGACTGAAACTTTCTTT	CASTGGTETFF
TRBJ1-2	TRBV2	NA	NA	TGTGCCAGCACGGGGCAGATCGATAACTATGGCTACACCTTC	CASTGQIDNYGYTF
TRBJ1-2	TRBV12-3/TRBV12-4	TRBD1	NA	TGTGCCAGCTTGCTATCCGGGACAGGGCTACTAGGCTATGGCTACACCTTC	CASLLSGTGLLGYGYTF
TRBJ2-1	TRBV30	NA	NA	TGTGCCTGGGCCCCCCCAATCAGTTCCAATGAGCAGTTCTTC	CAWAPPISSNEQFF
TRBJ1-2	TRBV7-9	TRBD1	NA	TGTGCCTGCAGCTTGGCAGGGGGCGAGGGTGCTGGCTACACCTTC	CACSLAGGEGAGYTF
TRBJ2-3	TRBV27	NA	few	TGTGCCAGCAGTCGCCTCGCACCGGATACGCAGTATTTT	CASSRLAPDTQYF
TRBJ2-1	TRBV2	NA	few	TGTGCCAGCAGTGGGATCGCTGGAGAGACCCAGTTCTTC	CASSGIAGETQFF
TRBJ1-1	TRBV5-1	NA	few	TGCGCCAGCAGCCCGCTCGGGGGACGGGGGACGGCTGAAGCTTTCTTT	CASSPLGGRGTAEAFF
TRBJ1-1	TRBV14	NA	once	TGTGCCAGCAGCATCGGCAGGTCCACTGAAGCTTTCTTT	CASSIGRSTEAFF
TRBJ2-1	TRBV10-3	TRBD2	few	TGTGCCATCAGTCTTAGCGGGGGGAACAATGAGCAGTTCTTC	CAISLSGGNNEQFF
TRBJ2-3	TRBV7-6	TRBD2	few	TGTGCCAGCAGCCCAAGCGGGAGTGGCGCAGATACGCAGTATTTT	CASSPSGSGADTQYF
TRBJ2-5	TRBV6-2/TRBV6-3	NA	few	TGTGCCAGCAGTTACGTGGGACTGAGCCAAGAGACCCAGTACTTC	CASSYVGLSQETQYF
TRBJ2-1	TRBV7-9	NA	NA	TGTGCCAGCACCCCTCGGGGGATCGATGAGCAGTTCTTC	CASTPRGIDEQFF
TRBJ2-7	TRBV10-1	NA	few	TGCGCCAGCAGGGAGTCTCCAGGGTCCGAGCAGTACTTC	CASRESPGSEQYF
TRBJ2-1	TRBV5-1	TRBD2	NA	TGCGCCAGCAGCGCCTCCGGGACTAGCGGCTGCAATGAGCAGTTCTTC	CASSASGTSGCNEQFF
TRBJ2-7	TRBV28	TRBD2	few	TGTGCCAGCAGACAAACCACGGGGGGTTACTACGAGCAGTACTTC	CASRQTTGGYYEQYF
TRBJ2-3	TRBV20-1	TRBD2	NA	TGCAGTGCTAGATTCCTAGCGGGGTCTACTAGCGCAGATACGCAGTATTTT	CSARFLAGSTSADTQYF
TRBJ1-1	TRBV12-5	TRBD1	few	TGTGCTAGTGGCCCGGGACAGGGGTACACTGAAGCTTTCTTT	CASGPGQGYTEAFF
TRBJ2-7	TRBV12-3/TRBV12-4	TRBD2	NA	TGTGCCAGCAGTCCAGGGACTAGGTCCTACGAGCAGTACTTC	CASSPGTRSYEQYF
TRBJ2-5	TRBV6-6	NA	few	TGTGCCAGTAACTGGGCGGCCTCCCAAGAGACCCAGTACTTC	CASNWAASQETQYF
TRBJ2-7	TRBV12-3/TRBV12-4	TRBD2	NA	TGTGCCAGCAGTCCGACTAGCGGGGGTCTCTACGAGCAGTACTTC	CASSPTSGGLYEQYF
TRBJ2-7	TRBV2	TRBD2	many	TGTGCCAGCAGGGGGGCTAGCGGGAAGGGAGAGCAGTACTTC	CASRGASGKGEQYF
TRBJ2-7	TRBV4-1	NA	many	TGCGCCAGCAGCCAAGATGCAGGGCGTGGATACGAGCAGTACTTC	CASSQDAGRGYEQYF
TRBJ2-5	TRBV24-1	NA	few	TGTGCCACCAGTGATAGGTCTTCACAAGAGACCCAGTACTTC	CATSDRSSQETQYF
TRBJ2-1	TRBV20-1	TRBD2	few	TGCAGTGCTTCCCCTAGCGGGGGGATTTACAATGAGCAGTTCTTC	CSASPSGGIYNEQFF
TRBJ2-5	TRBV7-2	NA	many	TGTGCCAGCAGCTTTCGGGACAACCAAGAGACCCAGTACTTC	CASSFRDNQETQYF
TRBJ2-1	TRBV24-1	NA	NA	TGTGCCACCAGTGATTCCCTGTTACAAGAGCAGTTCTTC	CATSDSLLQEQFF
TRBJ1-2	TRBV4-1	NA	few	TGCGCCAGCAGCCAACGGGGGGCGCGGGTCTATGGCTACACCTTC	CASSQRGARVYGYTF
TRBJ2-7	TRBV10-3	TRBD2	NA	TGTGCCGTGACGCGGGGGAGCTCCTACGAGCAGTACTTC	CAVTRGSSYEQYF
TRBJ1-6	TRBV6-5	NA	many	TGTGCCAGCAGTTATCGGGACAAGGATTCACCCCTCCACTTT	CASSYRDKDSPLHF
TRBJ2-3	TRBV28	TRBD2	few	TGTGCCAGCCGCCTTAGCGGGGGTGGCAACACAGATACGCAGTATTTT	CASRLSGGGNTDTQYF
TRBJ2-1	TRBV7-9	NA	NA	TGTGCCAGCAGCTTAAACGGGGACGCCAATGAGCAGTTCTTC	CASSLNGDANEQFF
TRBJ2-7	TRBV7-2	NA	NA	TGTGCCAGCAGCTCGCGCCACACGGGGGCTGCCTACGAGCAGTACTTC	CASSSRHTGAAYEQYF
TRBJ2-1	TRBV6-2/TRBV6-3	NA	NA	TGTGCCAGCATGTGGGGAAGCGGTGAGCAGTTCTTC	CASMWGSGEQFF
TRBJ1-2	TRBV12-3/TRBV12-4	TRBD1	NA	TGTGCCAGCAGGGACGGGACAGCCCACTATGGCTACACCTTC	CASRDGTAHYGYTF
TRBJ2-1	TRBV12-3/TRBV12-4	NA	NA	TGTGCCAGCAGGGACGACATTTACAATGAGCAGTTCTTC	CASRDDIYNEQFF
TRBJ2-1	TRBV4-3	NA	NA	TGCGCCAGCAGCCGGGGCCACGGGAGTGAGCAGTTCTTC	CASSRGHGSEQFF
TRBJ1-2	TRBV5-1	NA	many	TGCGCCAGCAGCGGGGGCAACCAGTATGGCTACACCTTC	CASSGGNQYGYTF
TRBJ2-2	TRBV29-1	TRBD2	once	TGCAGCGTTGGGGGACTAGCGGGGCCACCGGCCGGGGAGCTGTTTTTT	CSVGGLAGPPAGELFF
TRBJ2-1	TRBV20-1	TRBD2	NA	TGCAGTGCTAGGACTAGCGGGAGGCTTTACAATGAGCAGTTCTTC	CSARTSGRLYNEQFF
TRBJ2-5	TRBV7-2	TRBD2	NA	TGTGCCAGCAGCGGCGGGACTAGCGGGAGTAAGACCCAGTACTTC	CASSGGTSGSKTQYF
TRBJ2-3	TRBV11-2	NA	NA	TGTGCCAGCAGCTACCGGGACTCCCAGTATTTT	CASSYRDSQYF
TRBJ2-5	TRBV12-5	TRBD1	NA	TGTGCTAGTGGTTTGGTGCCGGGACAGGGTTCAATTTTTGGAGAGACCCAGTACTTC	CASGLVPGQGSIFGETQYF
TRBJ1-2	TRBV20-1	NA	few	TGCAGTGCCCATGGACAGCTTTTCTATGGCTACACCTTC	CSAHGQLFYGYTF
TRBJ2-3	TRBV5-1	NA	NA	TGCGCCAGCAGCTTGCAAGACAGGCCAGATACGCAGTATTTT	CASSLQDRPDTQYF
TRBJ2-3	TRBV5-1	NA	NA	TGCGCCAGCAGCGCCGATCCGGGGGCAGATACGCAGTATTTT	CASSADPGADTQYF